This TCR beta chain was profiled in a study of radiotherapy plus CTLA-4 blockade in lung cancer (dated by TCRdb to about 2018). General notes on the study: Objective responses occurred in more than 15% of enrolled patients, and about 33% achieved disease control.

The germline V gene specifies MNHNS as CDR1 and SASEGT as CDR2. Its CDR3 holds 13 amino acids, cysteine through phenylalanine. Kept here is only the CDR3 DNA, which spans 39 bases and is read in frame from base 1. V is trimmed back by 10 bases and J by 9 bases, and the junction contains 12 bases that no gene match accounts for. The method was the immunoSEQ multiplex PCR assay. This is the immuneACCESS table as TCRdb keeps it, with only in-frame sequences that have V and J called. A part of the clones is gone; compared with another copy, unresolved V genes explain less than half, and the rest is unexplained. The sample includes roughly 90,000 clones, with about 86% observed a single time. The ten largest clones capture 4.9% of the sample. A remark on this clone: The antigen this receptor binds is unknown. No clone much larger than this one lies a single base away; base qualities are absent.

Summary of the overall study and its limitations: TCR clones derived from tumors expanded in peripheral blood after treatment with radiotherapy and ipilimumab. Increased serum interferon-beta after radiation, together with early dynamic changes in blood T cell clones, were reported to be the strongest predictors of response.

In this study, focal radiation therapy paired with CTLA-4 blockade (ipilimumab) was tested in patients who had chemo-refractory metastatic non-small-cell lung cancer. Here the sequenced sample was peripheral blood, taken from a patient treated with radiotherapy plus ipilimumab. This TCR was sampled from a human donor with non-small cell lung cancer that progressed on radiotherapy plus ipilimumab. This receptor chain uses TRBV6-1 and TRBJ2-1; 7 middle bases align to TRBD2. The base sequence is TGTGCCATTCGGAACGTGGGAGGGATTGAGCAGTTCTTC. It codes for CAIRNVGGIEQFF.